Listed below are T cell receptor beta chains from one sample, sequenced in a study of blood T cell repertoires in COVID-19. The assay was immunoSEQ multiplex PCR, and TCRdb's table has in-frame clones only and misses some. This table has over 150,000 clones, about 72% appearing once. The sample was PBMCs or T cells enriched from blood (not recorded which). These receptors were obtained from a woman between 50 and 59 years old who had recovered from COVID-19. Each CDR3 is given with its conserved first and last residue. D genes are given only for firm matches. Some rows have no size entry. The others give once, few or many, or a class for an expanded clone.

>TRBJ1-1|TRBV7-9|NA|NA
CASSQGETEAFF
TGTGCCAGCAGCCAAGGAGAGACTGAAGCTTTCTTT
>TRBJ2-3|TRBV7-3|NA|TRBD2
CASRPGGAGTDTQYF
TGTGCCAGCAGGCCGGGGGGGGCCGGCACAGATACGCAGTATTTT
>TRBJ1-1|TRBV28|many|TRBD1
CASSQGARRGAFF
TGTGCCAGCAGTCAGGGGGCACGGCGGGGAGCTTTCTTT
>TRBJ2-7|TRBV2|NA|TRBD2
CASSGGLGQDGGNEQYF
TGTGCCAGCAGTGGAGGTCTGGGTCAAGACGGGGGGAACGAGCAGTACTTC
>TRBJ2-2|TRBV5-1|NA|NA
CASRGGDTGELFF
TGCGCCAGCCGGGGCGGGGACACCGGGGAGCTGTTTTTT
>TRBJ2-7|TRBV18|NA|TRBD1
CASSPTGAGEQYF
TGTGCCAGCTCACCAACAGGGGCAGGTGAGCAGTACTTC
>TRBJ2-7|TRBV14|few|TRBD2
CASSQVGLAGGSGGEQYF
TGTGCCAGCAGCCAGGTCGGGCTAGCGGGAGGATCCGGGGGGGAGCAGTACTTC
>TRBJ2-5|TRBV12-5|NA|NA
CASGLGQGPETQYF
TGTGCTAGTGGTTTGGGGCAGGGCCCAGAGACCCAGTACTTC
>TRBJ1-4|TRBV28|NA|TRBD1
CASRGGQGYEKLFF
TGTGCCAGCAGGGGCGGACAGGGCTATGAAAAACTGTTTTTT
>TRBJ2-1|TRBV3-1/TRBV3-2|NA|TRBD1
CASSQAGGQGWNEQFF
TGTGCCAGCAGCCAAGCAGGGGGACAGGGTTGGAATGAGCAGTTCTTC